The 15 T cell receptor beta chains listed next were all sequenced from one sample in a study of blood T cell repertoires in COVID-19. The repertoire was sequenced with immunoSEQ multiplex PCR; TCRdb's copy has only in-frame clones and lacks some. The sample contains about 130,000 clones, around 78% of which appear only once. The sequenced sample was peripheral blood. Every receptor here comes from a human donor in a cohort sampled during active COVID-19.

V gene TRBV12-3 or TRBV12-4 combines with J gene TRBJ1-2, with D unclear. The germline V and J ends were trimmed by 3 bases and 7 bases, with 12 bases remaining between them. The CDR3 length is 13 residues. CDR3 in DNA: TGTGCCAGCAGTTTGTCGGGTATCGGTGGCTACACCTTC. This gives the protein CASSLSGIGGYTF.

Remarks on this clone: Additional DNA sequences in this sample encode the identical CDR3. The rearrangement uses TRBV6-5 and TRBJ1-1, with D possibly TRBD1 on 6 matching bases. Trimming removed 4 bases at V and 1 base at J, with 7 bases between. In germline, CDR1 is MNHEY, CDR2 SVGAGI. This CDR3 region has 13 residues. CDR3 sequence: CASSFRGNTEAFF. In nucleotides, the CDR3 is TGTGCCAGCAGTTTCAGGGGGAACACTGAAGCTTTCTTT.

The genes are TRBV2 and TRBJ2-2; 8 bases align to TRBD1. CDR3 size: 15 residues. V trimming: 6 bases; J trimming: 0 bases; junction bases outside the gene matches: 3. CDR1 and CDR2 from the germline V gene are SNHLY and FYNNEI. The CDR3 region is CASRQGGSNTGELFF. In DNA form, the CDR3 reads TGTGCCAGCAGACAGGGGGGCTCGAACACCGGGGAGCTGTTTTTT.

The chain employs TRBV2 and TRBJ1-6; tentative D call: TRBD1 (6 bases). The CDR3 spans 14 residues. Trimming shortened V by 2 bases and J by 10 bases, and 12 bases separated the two germline ends. Germline CDR1 reads SNHLY; CDR2 reads FYNNEI. The CDR3 loop is CASSEPQGGSPLHF. In DNA, the CDR3 is TGTGCCAGCAGTGAACCACAGGGTGGATCACCCCTCCACTTT.

This clone was picked up a small number of times. The rearrangement uses TRBV29-1 and TRBJ2-7; 7 positions agree with TRBD1. With 2 bases clipped from V and 1 base from J, the junction kept 5 bases outside the gene matches. The CDR3 loop spans 14 amino acids. The germline V gene has CDR1 SQVTM and CDR2 ANQGSEA. The CDR3 spells CSVEWGRGSYEQYF. Written as DNA, the CDR3 is TGCAGCGTTGAATGGGGCAGGGGGTCCTACGAGCAGTACTTC.

This clone was recorded only once. This chain uses TRBV6-5 with TRBJ1-1, with D unresolved. Deletions cut 0 bases from V and 2 bases from J, with 10 bases between. The CDR3 is made up of 15 amino acids. Germline V gives CDR1 MNHEY, CDR2 SVGAGI. Written as DNA, the CDR3 is TGTGCCAGCAGTTACTCTTGGGGAGGCAACACTGAAGCTTTCTTT. It translates to CASSYSWGGNTEAFF.

The V gene is TRBV11-2, the J gene TRBJ1-6; 8 bases map to TRBD1. Germline trimming cut 4 bases from V and 5 bases from J; bases unmatched to any gene: 1. This CDR3 is built from 14 residues. Germline loops: CDR1 SGHAT, CDR2 FQNNGV. CDR3 loop: CASSSGQDNSPLHF. DNA for the CDR3: TGTGCCAGCAGCTCGGGACAGGATAATTCACCCCTCCACTTT. The variable domain in full, completed from reference TRBV11-2 and TRBJ1-6, reads EAGVAQSPRYKIIEKRQSVAFWCNPISGHATLYWYQQILGQGPKLLIQFQNNGVVDDSQLPKDRFSAERLKGVDSTLKIQPAKLEDSAVYLCASSSGQDNSPLHFGNGTRLTVT.

This sequence joins TRBV3-1 (or the pseudogene TRBV3-2) and TRBJ2-3; TRBD2 agrees at 15 bases. The CDR3 covers 19 residues. CDR1 LGHDT and CDR2 YNNKEL come from the germline V gene (reference sequence). Unmatched junction bases numbered 6, after V lost 0 bases and J lost 2 bases. The CDR3 spells CASSQEGWTSGGVTDTQYF. In nucleotides, the CDR3 is TGTGCCAGCAGCCAAGAGGGGTGGACTAGCGGGGGGGTCACAGATACGCAGTATTTT.

The chain couples TRBV19 to TRBJ1-6; D possibly corresponds to TRBD1 (5 bases). Trimming removed 4 bases from V and 7 bases from J, with 11 bases in between. Germline CDR1 is LNHDA and CDR2 is SQIVND (reference sequence). The CDR3 has 14 residues. CDR3 loop: CASSTQAQNSPLHF. CDR3 nucleotides: TGTGCCAGTAGTACACAGGCCCAGAATTCACCCCTCCACTTT.

This rearrangement joins TRBV10-1 to TRBJ1-3, with 9 bases identical to TRBD1. V was clipped by 6 bases and J by 0 bases; unmatched bases: 21. CDR1 and CDR2 (germline): WNHNN, SYGVQD (reference sequence). The CDR3 covers 21 residues. The CDR3 spells CASSGGGYTGGERGSGNTIYF. The DNA of the CDR3 is TGCGCCAGCAGCGGAGGGGGATATACAGGGGGCGAGAGAGGCTCTGGAAACACCATATATTTT.

The rearrangement links TRBV21-1 to TRBJ1-5; the table's D call, TRBD1, was not checked against the DNA. TRBV21-1 is recorded as a pseudogene. This CDR3 has 16 residues. DNA for the CDR3: TGTGCCAGCAGCAAAATAACAGTCCGTGGCAATCAGCCCCAGCATTTT. Translating it yields CASSKITVRGNQPQHF.

The chain recombines TRBV27 with TRBJ1-2; 8 nucleotides line up with TRBD1. In germline, CDR1 is MNHEY, CDR2 SMNVEV (reference sequence). V lost 2 bases, J lost 4 bases, and 18 bases stayed unmatched. CDR3 length equals 19 residues. In nucleotides, the CDR3 is TGTGCCAGCAGTTTAGGTCCGGCCAGGGGGCGCAGGTCTGGCTATGGCTACACCTTC. The encoded protein is CASSLGPARGRRSGYGYTF.

This clone was observed a few times. V and J are TRBV19 and TRBJ2-2; D is perhaps TRBD2 (5 bases). The CDR3 is 16 amino acids. CDR1 and CDR2 (germline): LNHDA, SQIVND (reference sequence). The V end was cut by 4 bases, the J end by 4 bases, with 16 bases between. The CDR3 here is CASSTRRLAFTGELFF. CDR3 DNA sequence: TGTGCCAGTAGTACCCGGAGGCTAGCTTTCACCGGGGAGCTGTTTTTT. Together with reference TRBV19 and TRBJ2-2, the CDR3 gives the full variable domain: DGGITQSPKYLFRKEGQNVTLSCEQNLNHDAMYWYRQDPGQGLRLIYYSQIVNDFQKGDIAEGYSVSREKKESFPLTVTSAQKNPTAFYLCASSTRRLAFTGELFFGEGSRLTVL.

This clone was detected a few times. The chain employs TRBV11-1 and TRBJ2-2; 7 positions match TRBD1. This CDR3 has 16 residues. Trimming cost V 5 bases and J 6 bases; bases outside gene matches: 12. Germline CDR1 is SGHAT and CDR2 is FQDESV (reference sequence). The CDR3 is CASSPPGQTSAGELFF. The CDR3 DNA reads TGTGCCAGCAGCCCTCCGGGACAGACGAGTGCCGGGGAGCTGTTTTTT. Variable domain in full (rest from reference TRBV11-1 and TRBJ2-2): EAEVAQSPRYKITEKSQAVAFWCDPISGHATLYWYRQILGQGPELLVQFQDESVVDDSQLPKDRFSAERLKGVDSTLKIQPAELGDSAMYLCASSPPGQTSAGELFFGEGSRLTVL.

The chain employs TRBV5-1 and TRBJ2-7; 9 positions match TRBD1. The CDR3 runs to 14 residues. The germline V gene encodes CDR1 SGHRS and CDR2 YFSETQ. Trimming removed 4 bases from V and 3 bases from J; junction bases left unmatched: 5. DNA for the CDR3: TGCGCCAGCAGCCGGGACAGGGCCGACTACGAGCAGTACTTC. Translation gives CASSRDRADYEQYF.